This TCR beta chain was profiled in a study of response to subunit inactivated influenza vaccine. Study-wide findings and caveats: Each seasonal flu vaccination may recruit only limited new T cells, authors suggested.

The sample holds many counts of this clonotype. Antigen: not known. The CDR3 contains 17 residues. The V gene's germline CDR1 is SGHTA and CDR2 FQGTGA. V was trimmed by 1 base and J by 0 bases, leaving 13 bases between them. TCRdb independently ran MiXCR on the RT-PCR reads; one entry per CDR3 protein. The table shows more than 450,000 distinct CDR3 sequences, with 10% to 15% occurring only once. This sequence originates from a man over 45 who received an inactivated influenza vaccine. The chain couples TRBV7-3 to TRBJ2-1; possibly TRBD1 or TRBD2 for D (5 bases each). Sample: PBMCs from blood, taken on the day of vaccination. In DNA, the CDR3 is TGTGCCAGCAGCTTAATTGCAGGGACCACCTCCTACAATGAGCAGTTCTTC. It encodes CASSLIAGTTSYNEQFF. The variable domain in full, with the rest retrieved from reference TRBV7-3 and TRBJ2-1, is GAGVSQTPSNKVTEKGKYVELRCDPISGHTALYWYRQSLGQGPEFLIYFQGTGAADDSGLPNDRFFAVRPEGSVSTLKIQRTERGDSAVYLCASSLIAGTTSYNEQFFGPGTRLTVL.